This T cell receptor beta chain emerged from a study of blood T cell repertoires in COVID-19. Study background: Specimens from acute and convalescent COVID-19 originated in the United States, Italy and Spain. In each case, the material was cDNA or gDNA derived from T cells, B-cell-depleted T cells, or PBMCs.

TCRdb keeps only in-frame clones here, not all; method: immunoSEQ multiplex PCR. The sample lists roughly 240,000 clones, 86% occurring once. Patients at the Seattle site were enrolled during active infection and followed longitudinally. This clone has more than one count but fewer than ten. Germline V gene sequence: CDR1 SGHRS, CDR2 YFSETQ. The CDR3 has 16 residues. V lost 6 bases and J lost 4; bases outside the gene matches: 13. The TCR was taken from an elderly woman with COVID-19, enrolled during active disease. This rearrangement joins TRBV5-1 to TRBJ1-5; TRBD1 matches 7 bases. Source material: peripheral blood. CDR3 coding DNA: TGCGCCAGCAAAACCCCGGGACAGCTACGAAATCAGCCCCAGCATTTT. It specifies CASKTPGQLRNQPQHF.